In this sample, the clone carrying this T cell receptor (beta chain) turned up once. This entry belongs to a study of cytomegalovirus exposure and HLA in healthy donors. In the PCR, 60 Vbeta and 13 Jbeta primers were used. Assay: immunoSEQ multiplex PCR; the TCRdb copy retains only in-frame clones and omits some. In the table there are about 120,000 clones, roughly 83% of which are singletons. V gave up 6 bases and J gave up 3 bases, with 12 bases separating them. CDR1 and CDR2 (germline): MDHEN, SYDVKM. The CDR3 has 14 amino acids. The sequence derives from a man in his late teens or twenties in good health and CMV-seropositive. Source material: PBMCs. This chain uses TRBV28 with TRBJ1-5; D is unclear. This chain's CDR3 is CASRAAAVNQPQHF. CDR3 coding DNA: TGTGCCAGCAGGGCGGCCGCCGTCAATCAGCCCCAGCATTTT.